The 9 T cell receptor beta chains listed next were all sequenced from one sample in a study of identical twins. TCRdb re-called the 5' RACE reads through MiXCR, storing one row per CDR3 protein. The table shows about 490,000 distinct CDR3 sequences, with over 12% occurring only once. These data are also associated with another study on yellow fever vaccine responses in identical twins.

Sequenced sample: CD4+ T cells sorted from blood. These receptors all stem from a woman aged 18 to 35 in good health.

The V call is TRBV6-2 or TRBV6-3, the J call TRBJ2-3, with 7 bases aligning to TRBD2. Germline loops: CDR1 MNHEY, CDR2 SVGEGT. The CDR3 is 15 amino acids. V gave up 5 bases and J gave up 0 bases; unmatched junction bases: 5. The CDR3 spells CASSKLALSTDTQYF. CDR3 coding DNA: TGTGCCAGCAGTAAACTAGCGCTTAGCACAGATACGCAGTATTTT.

This clonotype was detected many times. The chain couples TRBV5-1 to TRBJ2-3, with 9 bases fitting TRBD1. This CDR3 has 15 amino acids. Unmatched junction bases numbered 4, after V lost 3 bases and J lost 2 bases. The germline CDR1 and CDR2 sequences are SGHRS and YFSETQ. For the CDR3, the DNA is TGCGCCAGCAGCTCGGGACAGGGATTCACAGATACGCAGTATTTT. Protein sequence: CASSSGQGFTDTQYF.

This clonotype was counted between two and nine times. The rearrangement joins TRBV4-1 to TRBJ1-1; 10 bases line up with TRBD1. V trimming: 2 bases; J trimming: 8 bases; junction bases outside the gene matches: 8. The CDR3 loop spans 15 amino acids. Germline values: CDR1 MGHRA, CDR2 YSYEKL. CDR3 region: CASSQPRDRGPEAFF. As DNA, the CDR3 is TGCGCCAGCAGCCAACCCCGGGACAGGGGCCCCGAAGCTTTCTTT.

The rearrangement uses TRBV3-1 and TRBJ2-4, with 7 positions matching TRBD2. The length of the CDR3 is 16 residues. V was pared by 0 bases and J by 6 bases, with 8 bases of the junction left unmatched. CDR1 is LGHDT, CDR2 YNNKEL, per germline (reference sequence). CDR3 sequence: CASSQERGLAVNIQYF. The DNA of the CDR3 is TGTGCCAGCAGCCAAGAACGAGGCCTAGCGGTAAACATTCAGTACTTC.

V usage is TRBV12-3 or TRBV12-4 and J usage is TRBJ2-5; TRBD2 matches 7 bases. The CDR3 spans 16 residues. Trimming cost V 6 bases and J 3 bases; bases outside gene matches: 13. This CDR3 reads CASSPGLVVGEETQYF. The CDR3 region has the DNA TGTGCCAGCAGCCCAGGACTAGTGGTGGGGGAAGAGACCCAGTACTTC.

The chain carries TRBV12-3 or TRBV12-4 and TRBJ2-3; tentative D call: TRBD2 (5 bases). The ends were cut back, 5 bases at V and 3 bases at J, with 18 bases in the middle. The CDR3 spans 16 residues. The CDR3 sequence: CASSRGVAGATDTQYF. In DNA, the CDR3 is TGTGCCAGCAGTCGGGGTGTGGCTGGCGCGACAGATACGCAGTATTTT.

This clonotype was counted between two and nine times. V is TRBV11-2 and J is TRBJ2-3; D uncertain. CDR3 size: 17 residues. The germline V gene encodes CDR1 SGHAT and CDR2 FQNNGV. V gave up 3 bases and J gave up 6 bases, with 22 bases separating them. The CDR3 sequence is CASSFETRRRQEDTQYF. Written as DNA, the CDR3 is TGTGCCAGCAGCTTCGAGACCAGACGCAGGCAGGAGGATACGCAGTATTTT.

This clonotype was observed a handful of times. The gene calls are TRBV2 and TRBJ1-4, with D unresolved. CDR3 length equals 15 residues. The ends were cut back, 7 bases at V and 7 bases at J, with 19 bases in the middle. Germline loops: CDR1 SNHLY, CDR2 FYNNEI. CDR3 sequence: CASTEGKRLVEKLFF. CDR3 DNA: TGTGCCAGCACCGAAGGGAAAAGATTGGTTGAAAAACTGTTTTTT.

This clonotype was recorded many times. The chain combines TRBV5-1 with TRBJ2-7, with D hard to call. This CDR3 is 16 amino acids long. The V end was cut by 0 bases, the J end by 0 bases, with 13 bases between. Per germline, CDR1 SGHRS and CDR2 YFSETQ. This CDR3 reads CASSLALVTHSYEQYF. The CDR3 coding sequence is TGCGCCAGCAGCTTGGCTCTAGTAACCCACTCCTACGAGCAGTACTTC. Looking up the rest from reference TRBV5-1 and TRBJ2-7 gives the full variable domain: KAGVTQTPRYLIKTRGQQVTLSCSPISGHRSVSWYQQTPGQGLQFLFEYFSETQRNKGNFPGRFSGRQFSNSRSEMNVSTLELGDSALYLCASSLALVTHSYEQYFGPGTRLTVT.